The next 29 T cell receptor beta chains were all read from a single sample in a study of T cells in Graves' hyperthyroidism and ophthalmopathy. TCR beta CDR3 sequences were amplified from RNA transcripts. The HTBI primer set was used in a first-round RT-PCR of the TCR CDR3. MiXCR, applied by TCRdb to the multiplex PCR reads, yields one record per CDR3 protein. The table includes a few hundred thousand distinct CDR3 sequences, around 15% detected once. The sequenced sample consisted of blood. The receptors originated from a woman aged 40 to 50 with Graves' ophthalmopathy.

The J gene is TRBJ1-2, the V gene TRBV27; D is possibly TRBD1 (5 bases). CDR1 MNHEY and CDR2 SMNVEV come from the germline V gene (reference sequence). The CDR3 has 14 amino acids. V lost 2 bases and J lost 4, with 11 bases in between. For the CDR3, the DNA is TGTGCCAGCAGTTTAAGGGGCAGTGCCTATGGCTACACCTTC. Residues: CASSLRGSAYGYTF.

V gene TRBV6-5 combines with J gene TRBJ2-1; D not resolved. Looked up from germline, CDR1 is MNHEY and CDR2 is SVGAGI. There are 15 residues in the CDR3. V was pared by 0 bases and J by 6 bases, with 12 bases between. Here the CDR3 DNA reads TGTGCCAGCAGTTACTCCCACCCCCTACTCAATGAGCAGTTCTTC. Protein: CASSYSHPLLNEQFF.

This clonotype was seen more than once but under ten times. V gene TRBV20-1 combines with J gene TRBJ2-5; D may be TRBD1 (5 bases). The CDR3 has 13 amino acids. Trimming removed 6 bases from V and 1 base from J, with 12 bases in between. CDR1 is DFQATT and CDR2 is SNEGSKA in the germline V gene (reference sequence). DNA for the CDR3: TGCAGTGCAAGAACAGGCTTCCAAGAGACCCAGTACTTC. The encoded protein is CSARTGFQETQYF.

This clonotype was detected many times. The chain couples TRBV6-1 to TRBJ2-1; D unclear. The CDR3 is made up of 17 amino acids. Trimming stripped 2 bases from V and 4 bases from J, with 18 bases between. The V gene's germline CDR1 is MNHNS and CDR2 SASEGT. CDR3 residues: CASSELGSEEIYNEQFF. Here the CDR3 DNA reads TGTGCCAGCAGTGAATTGGGGTCGGAAGAAATTTACAATGAGCAGTTCTTC.

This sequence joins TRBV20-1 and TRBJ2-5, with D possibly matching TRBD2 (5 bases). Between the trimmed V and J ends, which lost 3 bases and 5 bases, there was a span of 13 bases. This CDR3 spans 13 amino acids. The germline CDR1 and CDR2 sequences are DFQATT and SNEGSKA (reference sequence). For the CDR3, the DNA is TGCAGTGCTAGGAACCCTAGCTGGGAGACCCAGTACTTC. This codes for CSARNPSWETQYF.

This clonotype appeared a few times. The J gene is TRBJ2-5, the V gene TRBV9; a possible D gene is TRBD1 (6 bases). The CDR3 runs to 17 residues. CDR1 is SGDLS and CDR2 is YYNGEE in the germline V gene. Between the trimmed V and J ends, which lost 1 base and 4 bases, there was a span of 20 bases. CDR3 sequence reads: CASSVTGYGGIGETQYF. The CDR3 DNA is TGTGCCAGCAGCGTAACAGGGTATGGGGGCATTGGAGAGACCCAGTACTTC.

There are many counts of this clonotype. Here the CDR3 reads CASSPGPGQGPYEQYF. The CDR3 DNA is TGCGCCAGCAGCCCCGGACCGGGACAGGGGCCCTACGAGCAGTACTTC. The chain links TRBV5-1 to TRBJ2-7; 10 nucleotides agree with TRBD1. The germline V gene has CDR1 SGHRS and CDR2 YFSETQ. This CDR3 is built from 16 residues. The trim removed 4 bases at V and 2 bases at J, leaving 9 bases unmatched.

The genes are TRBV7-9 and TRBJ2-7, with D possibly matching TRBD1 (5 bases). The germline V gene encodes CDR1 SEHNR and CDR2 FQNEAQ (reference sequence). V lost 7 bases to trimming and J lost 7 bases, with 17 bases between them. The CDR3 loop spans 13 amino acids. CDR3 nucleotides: TGTGCCAGCACCAAATCCGGCGCAGGGGAGCAGTACTTC. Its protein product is CASTKSGAGEQYF.

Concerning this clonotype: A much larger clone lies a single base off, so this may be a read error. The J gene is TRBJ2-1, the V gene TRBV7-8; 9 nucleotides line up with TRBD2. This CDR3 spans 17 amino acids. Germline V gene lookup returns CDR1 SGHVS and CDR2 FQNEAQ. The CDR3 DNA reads TGTGTCAGCAGCTTAGAGAGCGGGGGGTTGGCCTACAATGAGCAGTTCTTC. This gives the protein CVSSLESGGLAYNEQFF.

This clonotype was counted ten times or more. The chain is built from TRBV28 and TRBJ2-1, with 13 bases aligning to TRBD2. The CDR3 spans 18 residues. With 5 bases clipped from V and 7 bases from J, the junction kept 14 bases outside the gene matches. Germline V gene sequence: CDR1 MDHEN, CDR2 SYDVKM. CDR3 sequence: CASSPGLAGELGVNEQFF. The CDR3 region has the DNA TGTGCCAGCAGTCCCGGACTAGCGGGAGAACTCGGGGTGAATGAGCAGTTCTTC. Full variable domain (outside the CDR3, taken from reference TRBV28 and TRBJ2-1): DVKVTQSSRYLVKRTGEKVFLECVQDMDHENMFWYRQDPGLGLRLIYFSYDVKMKEKGDIPEGYSVSREKKERFSLILESASTNQTSMYLCASSPGLAGELGVNEQFFGPGTRLTVL.

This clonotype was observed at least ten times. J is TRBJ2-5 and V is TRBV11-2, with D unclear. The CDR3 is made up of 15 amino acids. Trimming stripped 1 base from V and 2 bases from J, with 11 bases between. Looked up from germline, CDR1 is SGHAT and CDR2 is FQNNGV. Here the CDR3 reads CASSLGVTPQETQYF. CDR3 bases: TGTGCCAGCAGCTTAGGTGTGACACCTCAAGAGACCCAGTACTTC.

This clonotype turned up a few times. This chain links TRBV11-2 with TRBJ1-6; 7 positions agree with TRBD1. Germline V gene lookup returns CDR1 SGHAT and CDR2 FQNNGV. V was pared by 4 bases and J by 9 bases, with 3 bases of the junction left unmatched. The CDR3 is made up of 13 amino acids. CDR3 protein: CASSSDRVSPLHF. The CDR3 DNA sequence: TGTGCCAGCAGCTCCGACAGGGTTTCACCCCTCCACTTT.

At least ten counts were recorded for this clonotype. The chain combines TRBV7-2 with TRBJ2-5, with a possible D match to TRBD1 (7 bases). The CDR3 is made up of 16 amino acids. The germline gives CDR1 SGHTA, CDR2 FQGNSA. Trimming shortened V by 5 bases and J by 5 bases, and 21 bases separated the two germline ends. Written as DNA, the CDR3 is TGTGCCAGCAGCGGAGGCCGCAGGGGGGTCGTGGAGACCCAGTACTTC. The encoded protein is CASSGGRRGVVETQYF. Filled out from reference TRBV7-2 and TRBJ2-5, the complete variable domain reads GAGVSQSPSNKVTEKGKDVELRCDPISGHTALYWYRQSLGQGLEFLIYFQGNSAPDKSGLPSDRFSAERTGGSVSTLTIQRTQQEDSAVYLCASSGGRRGVVETQYFGPGTRLLVL.

CDR3 protein: CAWGTVGAGELFF. In nucleotides, the CDR3 is TGTGCCTGGGGGACAGTCGGCGCCGGGGAGCTGTTTTTT. The V call is TRBV30, the J call TRBJ2-2; 7 nucleotides line up with TRBD1. The CDR3 totals 13 residues. Germline V gives CDR1 GTSNPN, CDR2 SVGIG (reference sequence). V trimming: 5 bases; J trimming: 6 bases; junction bases outside the gene matches: 6.

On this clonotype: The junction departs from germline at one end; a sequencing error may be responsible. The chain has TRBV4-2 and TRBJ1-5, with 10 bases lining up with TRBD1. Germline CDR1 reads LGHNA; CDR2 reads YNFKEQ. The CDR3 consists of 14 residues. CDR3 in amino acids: CANSLTGGAQPQHF. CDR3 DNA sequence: TGTGCCAACAGCCTGACAGGGGGCGCACAGCCCCAGCATTTT.

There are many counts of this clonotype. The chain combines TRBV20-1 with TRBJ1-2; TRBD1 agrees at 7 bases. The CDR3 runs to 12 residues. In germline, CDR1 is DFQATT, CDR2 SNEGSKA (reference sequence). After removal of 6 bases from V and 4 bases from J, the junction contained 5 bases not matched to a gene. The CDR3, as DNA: TGCAGTGCCCGGACAGGTAGCTATGGCTACACCTTC. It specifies CSARTGSYGYTF.

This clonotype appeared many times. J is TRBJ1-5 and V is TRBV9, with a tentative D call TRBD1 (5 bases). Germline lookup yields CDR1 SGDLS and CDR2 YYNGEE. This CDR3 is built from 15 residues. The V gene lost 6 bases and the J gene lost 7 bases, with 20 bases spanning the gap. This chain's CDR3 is CASNRWGGEGQPQHF. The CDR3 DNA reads TGTGCCAGCAACCGGTGGGGGGGGGAGGGACAGCCCCAGCATTTT.

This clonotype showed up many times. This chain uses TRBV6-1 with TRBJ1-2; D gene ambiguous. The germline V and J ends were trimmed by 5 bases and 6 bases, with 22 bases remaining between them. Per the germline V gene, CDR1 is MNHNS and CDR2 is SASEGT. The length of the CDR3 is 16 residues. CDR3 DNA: TGTGCCAGCAGTTACCTAGAATCTGATCCCACCCATGGCTACACCTTC. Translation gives CASSYLESDPTHGYTF.

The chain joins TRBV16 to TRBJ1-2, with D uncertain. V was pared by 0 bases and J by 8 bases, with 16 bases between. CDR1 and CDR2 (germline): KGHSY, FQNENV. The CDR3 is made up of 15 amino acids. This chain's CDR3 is CASSQSEGRSSGYTF. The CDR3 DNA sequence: TGTGCCAGCAGCCAATCGGAAGGCCGATCGTCAGGCTACACCTTC.

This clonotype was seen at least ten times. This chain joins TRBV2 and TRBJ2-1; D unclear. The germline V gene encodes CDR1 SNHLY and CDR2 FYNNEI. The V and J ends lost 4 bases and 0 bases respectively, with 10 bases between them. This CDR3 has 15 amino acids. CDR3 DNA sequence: TGTGCCAGCAGTGCGGCTACAAGCTCCTACAATGAGCAGTTCTTC. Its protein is CASSAATSSYNEQFF.

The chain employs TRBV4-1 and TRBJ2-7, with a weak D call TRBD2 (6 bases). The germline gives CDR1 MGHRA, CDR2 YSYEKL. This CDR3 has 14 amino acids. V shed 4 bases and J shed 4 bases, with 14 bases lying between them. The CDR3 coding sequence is TGCGCCAGCAGCCTTCAGGAGGGTCATTACGAGCAGTACTTC. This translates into CASSLQEGHYEQYF.

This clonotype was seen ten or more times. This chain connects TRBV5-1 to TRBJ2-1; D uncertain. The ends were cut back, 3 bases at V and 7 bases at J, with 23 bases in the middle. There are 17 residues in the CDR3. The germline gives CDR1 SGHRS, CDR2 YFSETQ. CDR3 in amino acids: CASSSSLVAKRNNEQFF. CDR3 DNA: TGCGCCAGCAGCTCCTCGTTAGTCGCGAAGCGTAATAATGAGCAGTTCTTC. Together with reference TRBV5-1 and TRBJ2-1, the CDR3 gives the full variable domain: KAGVTQTPRYLIKTRGQQVTLSCSPISGHRSVSWYQQTPGQGLQFLFEYFSETQRNKGNFPGRFSGRQFSNSRSEMNVSTLELGDSALYLCASSSSLVAKRNNEQFFGPGTRLTVL.

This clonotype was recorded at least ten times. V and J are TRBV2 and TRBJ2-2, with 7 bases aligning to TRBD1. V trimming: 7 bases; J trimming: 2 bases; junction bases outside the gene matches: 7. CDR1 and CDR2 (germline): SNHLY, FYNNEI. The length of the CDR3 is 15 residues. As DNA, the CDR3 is TGTGCCAGCAAGGCCGGGACAGACAACACCGGGGAGCTGTTTTTT. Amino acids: CASKAGTDNTGELFF.

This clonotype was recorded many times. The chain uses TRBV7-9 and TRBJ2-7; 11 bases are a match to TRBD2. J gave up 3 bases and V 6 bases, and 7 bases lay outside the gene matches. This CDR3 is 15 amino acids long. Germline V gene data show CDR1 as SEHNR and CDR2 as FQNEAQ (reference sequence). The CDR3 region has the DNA TGTGCCAGCAGAAAGGGACTAGCGGACAACTACGAGCAGTACTTC. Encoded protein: CASRKGLADNYEQYF.

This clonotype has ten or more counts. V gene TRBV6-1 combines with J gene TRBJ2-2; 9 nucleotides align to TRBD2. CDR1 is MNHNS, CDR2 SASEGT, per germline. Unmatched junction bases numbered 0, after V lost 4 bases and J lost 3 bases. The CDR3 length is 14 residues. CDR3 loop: CASSASGDTGELFF. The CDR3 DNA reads TGTGCCAGCAGTGCTAGCGGGGACACCGGGGAGCTGTTTTTT.

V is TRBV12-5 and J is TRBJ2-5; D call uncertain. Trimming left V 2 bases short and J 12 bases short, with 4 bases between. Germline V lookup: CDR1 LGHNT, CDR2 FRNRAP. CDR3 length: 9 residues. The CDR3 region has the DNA TGTGCTAGTGGTTTGCCCGAGTACTTC. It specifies CASGLPEYF.

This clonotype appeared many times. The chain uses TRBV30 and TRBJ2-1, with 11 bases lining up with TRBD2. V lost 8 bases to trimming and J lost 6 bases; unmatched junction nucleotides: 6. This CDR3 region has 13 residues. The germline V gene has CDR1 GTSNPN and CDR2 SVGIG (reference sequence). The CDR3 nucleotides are TGTGCCCGCTCTAGCGGGGGGACCAATGAGCAGTTCTTC. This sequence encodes CARSSGGTNEQFF.

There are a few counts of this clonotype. The CDR3 spells CASSNKRLGNEQFF. The CDR3 coding sequence is TGTGCCAGCAGTAACAAGCGGTTGGGCAATGAGCAGTTCTTC. The rearrangement joins TRBV6-2 or TRBV6-3 to TRBJ2-1; perhaps TRBD2 as D (5 bases). V was trimmed by 5 bases and J by 6 bases, leaving 14 bases between them. This CDR3 has 14 residues. Germline CDR1 is MNHEY and CDR2 is SVGEGT.

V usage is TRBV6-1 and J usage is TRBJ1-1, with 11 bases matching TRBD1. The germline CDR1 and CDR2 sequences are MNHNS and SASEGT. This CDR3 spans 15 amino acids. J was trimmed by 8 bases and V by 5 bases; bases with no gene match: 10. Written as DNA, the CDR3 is TGTGCCAGCAGTACCCGGACAGGGGGCCAGTCCGAAGCTTTCTTT. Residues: CASSTRTGGQSEAFF.